The T cell receptor (beta chain) under discussion was sequenced for a study of response to subunit inactivated influenza vaccine. Between the trimmed V and J ends, which lost 2 bases and 2 bases, there was a span of 23 bases. Germline-derived CDR1 and CDR2 are SGHAT and FQDESV (reference sequence). The CDR3 totals 19 residues. TCRdb fed the RT-PCR reads into MiXCR, producing one record per CDR3 protein. Among 500,000 to 600,000 distinct CDR3 sequences, 14% were seen once, and the ten largest hold around 10%. The source was PBMCs from blood, collected about 11 days after vaccination. The J gene is TRBJ2-3, the V gene TRBV11-1; TRBD2 is a possible D gene (6 bases). The receptor was derived from a man between 50 and 59 years old who received an inactivated influenza vaccine. The CDR3 spells CASSLIPIVAGLDTDTQYF. The CDR3, as DNA: TGTGCCAGCAGCTTAATTCCTATAGTGGCGGGATTGGACACAGATACGCAGTATTTT.